These T cell receptor beta chains were read from a single sample in a study of blood T cell repertoires in COVID-19. The method was immunoSEQ multiplex PCR; TCRdb's version includes in-frame clones alone and lacks a portion of them. This sample has fewer than 500,000 clones, with over 75% found just once. Sequenced: PBMCs or T cells enriched from blood (not recorded which). All receptors come from a man aged 25-45 years who had recovered from COVID-19. Both conserved end residues are part of each CDR3. D genes are given only for firm matches. The listing skips clone size in some rows; elsewhere it reads once, few, many or a size class.

>TRBD1|few|TRBV6-1|TRBJ2-3
CASSDSPGQGTDTQYF
TGTGCCAGCAGTGACAGCCCGGGACAGGGCACAGATACGCAGTATTTT
>.|many|TRBV30|TRBJ1-1
CAWSKGVQNTEAFF
TGTGCCTGGAGTAAGGGAGTCCAGAACACTGAAGCTTTCTTT
>TRBD1|.|TRBV19|TRBJ2-2
CASSKQGNPTGELFF
TGTGCCAGTAGTAAACAGGGGAATCCCACCGGGGAGCTGTTTTTT
>TRBD1|once|TRBV3-1/TRBV3-2|TRBJ1-2
CASSTQTGVSYGYTF
TGTGCCAGCAGCACCCAGACAGGGGTTAGCTATGGCTACACCTTC
>TRBD1|.|TRBV5-5|TRBJ2-7
CASSIGQETYEQYF
TGTGCCAGCAGCATAGGACAGGAAACCTACGAGCAGTACTTC
>TRBD1|once|TRBV27|TRBJ1-5
CANRGQGWQPQHF
TGTGCCAACCGTGGACAGGGCTGGCAGCCCCAGCATTTT
>TRBD1|few|TRBV19|TRBJ2-2
CASTRTGDLTGELFF
TGTGCCAGTACGCGGACAGGGGACCTCACCGGGGAGCTGTTTTTT
>.|.|TRBV30|TRBJ2-1
CACAGMGDTEQFF
TGTGCCTGCGCAGGGATGGGGGACACTGAGCAGTTCTTC
>TRBD2|.|TRBV28|TRBJ2-7
CASRTGTRGRVCEQYF
TGTGCCAGCAGGACCGGGACTAGAGGGCGAGTGTGCGAGCAGTACTTC
>TRBD1|once|TRBV7-2|TRBJ1-2
CASSFAGTGPGGGYTF
TGTGCCAGCAGCTTCGCCGGGACAGGCCCCGGGGGTGGCTACACCTTC
>TRBD1|.|TRBV5-6|TRBJ1-1
CASSFRSGGTEAFF
TGTGCCAGCAGCTTTCGTTCAGGGGGGACTGAAGCTTTCTTT
>TRBD1|few|TRBV5-1|TRBJ2-5
CASGTGQETQYF
TGCGCCAGCGGGACAGGCCAAGAGACCCAGTACTTC
>TRBD2|.|TRBV14|TRBJ2-1
CASSQIDSGRAQNEQFF
TGTGCCAGCAGCCAAATTGATAGCGGGAGGGCCCAGAATGAGCAGTTCTTC
>TRBD1|.|TRBV4-1|TRBJ2-7
CASSHRQGAYEQYF
TGCGCCAGCAGCCACCGACAGGGGGCCTACGAGCAGTACTTC
>.|.|TRBV7-9|TRBJ1-2
CASSPTGSYTF
TGTGCCAGCAGCCCTACGGGTAGCTACACCTTC
>.|.|TRBV7-9|TRBJ1-1
CASSLSMGENTEAFF
TGTGCCAGCAGCTTATCCATGGGCGAGAACACTGAAGCTTTCTTT
>.|.|TRBV7-8|TRBJ1-6
CASSFGSGRISPLHF
TGTGCCAGCAGCTTCGGGAGCGGACGGATTTCACCCCTCCACTTT
>.|.|TRBV3-1/TRBV3-2|TRBJ1-2
CASSPIRANLKVYGYTF
TGTGCCAGCAGCCCAATCAGGGCAAACTTAAAGGTCTATGGCTACACCTTC
>.|.|TRBV7-8|TRBJ1-5
CASSLNIDGGNQPQHF
TGTGCCAGCAGCTTAAACATCGACGGGGGCAATCAGCCCCAGCATTTT
>.|.|TRBV28|TRBJ1-1
CASNRGTEAFF
TGTGCCAGCAATAGGGGCACTGAAGCTTTCTTT
>.|.|TRBV11-2|TRBJ2-5
CASSVDRLQETQYF
TGTGCCAGCAGCGTGGACAGACTCCAAGAGACCCAGTACTTC
>.|.|TRBV6-4|TRBJ2-1
CASSDPRYNEQFF
TGTGCCAGCAGTGACCCTCGCTACAATGAGCAGTTCTTC
>TRBD2|.|TRBV10-2|TRBJ2-7
CASSVGTSGRENEQYF
TGCGCCAGCAGTGTGGGGACTAGCGGGAGGGAAAACGAGCAGTACTTC
>TRBD1|.|TRBV5-1|TRBJ1-4
CASSLEGQGAGEKLFF
TGCGCCAGCAGCTTGGAAGGACAGGGGGCCGGGGAAAAACTGTTTTTT
>TRBD2|.|TRBV5-4|TRBJ2-1
CASSPGGTSGRIEQFF
TGTGCCAGCAGCCCCGGGGGGACTAGCGGGAGGATTGAGCAGTTCTTC
>.|.|TRBV7-9|TRBJ1-5
CASSSGTHDQPQHF
TGTGCCAGCAGCTCCGGGACACACGATCAGCCCCAGCATTTT